This section outlines one T cell receptor (beta chain) sequence together with its context. Antigen unknown. CDR3 length equals 15 residues. Looked up from germline, CDR1 is SGHTA and CDR2 is FQGNSA. Trimming stripped 4 bases from V and 2 bases from J, with 15 bases between. The data were taken from a study of radiation and T cells in renal cell carcinoma. Study-level findings and limits: From baseline, blood top tumor clonotypes peaked at 2 weeks post-radiation.

Specified time point: blood 2 weeks post-SBRT. As to treatment: 15 Gy SBRT to primary tumor, nephrectomy 4 weeks later. After SBRT, blood was collected at 2 and 4 weeks, plus baseline. Measured with immunoSEQ multiplex PCR; TCRdb has only the in-frame clones, and not every one. The table records just under 80,000 clones, about 86% of them present only once. This sequence originates from a woman aged 50 to 60 with renal cell carcinoma. The source material was blood, sampled from a patient whose treatment included radiotherapy and nephrectomy. This sequence joins TRBV7-2 and TRBJ2-7; no firm D call. CDR3 in amino acids: CASSSPGVRTYEQYF. CDR3 nucleotide sequence: TGTGCCAGCAGCTCCCCGGGCGTGAGGACCTACGAGCAGTACTTC.